This T cell receptor beta chain was obtained from a study of T cell clonality in common variable immunodeficiency. Study conclusions and caveats: In common variable immunodeficiency, TCR beta chains reportedly carried fewer deletions and N-nucleotide insertions. TCRbeta clonality was increased in CVID versus healthy controls.

This clone showed up just a few times. Its antigen is currently unknown. The read ends 3 residues shy of where the CDR3 ends; the end is completed using the germline J gene. The method was immunoSEQ multiplex PCR; TCRdb's version includes in-frame clones alone and lacks a portion of them. Reported are tens of thousands of clones, none seen only once; the ten largest carry approximately 6.5%. Patients and controls were mostly of Caucasian heritage. Blood came from CVID subjects not ill and not taking immunomodulatory or immunosuppressive medication. Each donor provided roughly 5 to 8 ml of heparinized whole blood. The CDR3 is 16 amino acids. Per the germline V gene, CDR1 is MNHNS and CDR2 is SASEGT. V lost 3 bases, J lost 3 bases, and 14 bases lay in between.

The specimen sequenced was peripheral blood mononuclear cells. The chain couples TRBV6-1 to TRBJ2-2; a possible D gene is TRBD1 (6 bases). The sequence was collected from a human donor with common variable immunodeficiency. This CDR3 is CASSEGQNQDTGELFF. CDR3 bases read: TGTGCCAGCAGTGAGGGACAAAACCAGGACACCGGGGAG.